Listed here are 30 T cell receptor beta chains from one sample, sequenced in a study of blood T cell repertoires in COVID-19. The assay was immunoSEQ multiplex PCR, and TCRdb's table has in-frame clones only and misses some. The sample has about 150,000 clones, 75% to 90% seen once. What was sequenced was peripheral blood. The receptors stem from a man older than 75 with acute or convalescent COVID-19.

The chain carries TRBV7-2 and TRBJ2-2; D remains ambiguous. Germline CDR1 SGHTA, CDR2 FQGNSA. The CDR3 covers 13 residues. V was trimmed by 5 bases and J by 5 bases, leaving 9 bases between them. CDR3 nucleotides: TGTGCCAGCAGCGTGCCAGTGACCGGGGAGCTGTTTTTT. Encoded protein: CASSVPVTGELFF.

Comment on this clone: This CDR3 is also generated by other DNA sequences in the sample. The chain recombines TRBV28 with TRBJ2-3; D is unresolved. From germline, CDR1 is MDHEN and CDR2 SYDVKM. V was shortened by 2 bases and J by 1 base, with 13 bases between the two germline ends. This CDR3 contains 16 residues. The CDR3 sequence: CASSLSGGRRTDTQYF. The CDR3 nucleotides are TGTGCCAGCAGTTTAAGTGGCGGCCGCCGCACAGATACGCAGTATTTT.

This clone was seen only once. The chain has TRBV27 and TRBJ2-7; D possibly corresponds to TRBD1 (5 bases). V was clipped by 8 bases and J by 1 base, with 21 bases between them. The CDR3 extends over 16 amino acids. The V gene's germline CDR1 is MNHEY and CDR2 SMNVEV (reference sequence). DNA for the CDR3: TGTGCCAGCGGCGGAAGAAGGGGCCAGGCATCCTACGAGCAGTACTTC. Protein sequence: CASGGRRGQASYEQYF.

V usage is TRBV28 and J usage is TRBJ2-1; 10 nucleotides line up with TRBD2. Trimming removed 3 bases from V and 4 bases from J; junction bases left unmatched: 6. Germline-derived CDR1 and CDR2 are MDHEN and SYDVKM. This CDR3 is built from 16 residues. In DNA, the CDR3 is TGTGCCAGCAGTTTGTTAGCGGGGGGCCCATACAATGAGCAGTTCTTC. Protein: CASSLLAGGPYNEQFF.

This chain connects TRBV2 to TRBJ2-5; 9 bases align to TRBD2. The V and J ends lost 6 bases and 5 bases, in that order; junction bases with no gene match: 10. The germline V gene has CDR1 SNHLY and CDR2 FYNNEI. The CDR3 runs 15 residues. The DNA of the CDR3 is TGTGCCAGCAGCGCACGGGTAGCGGGGGTTGAGACCCAGTACTTC. Protein: CASSARVAGVETQYF.

The rearrangement uses TRBV29-1 and TRBJ1-1; 7 bases agree with TRBD1. Germline CDR1 SQVTM, CDR2 ANQGSEA. After removal of 6 bases from V and 0 bases from J, the junction contained 13 bases not matched to a gene. CDR3 size: 16 residues. The CDR3 spells CSVNWRDRLMNTEAFF. DNA for the CDR3: TGCAGCGTCAACTGGAGGGACAGACTTATGAACACTGAAGCTTTCTTT.

This chain joins TRBV7-8 and TRBJ1-3, with TRBD1 matching over 7 bases. The V and J ends lost 5 bases and 7 bases, in that order; junction bases with no gene match: 2. Germline V gives CDR1 SGHVS, CDR2 FQNEAQ. CDR3 length: 12 residues. CDR3 in amino acids: CASSPTGNTIYF. CDR3 DNA sequence: TGTGCCAGCAGCCCGACAGGGAACACCATATATTTT.

V gene TRBV5-4 combines with J gene TRBJ2-7, with 10 nucleotides matching TRBD1. Trimming cost V 4 bases and J 0 bases; bases outside gene matches: 7. The V gene's germline CDR1 is SGHNT and CDR2 YYREEE (reference sequence). There are 16 residues in the CDR3. In DNA form, the CDR3 reads TGTGCCAGCAGCAACCGGGACAGGGGCTTCTCCTACGAGCAGTACTTC. It specifies CASSNRDRGFSYEQYF.

Only a few counts were recorded for this clone. The chain has TRBV5-1 and TRBJ1-2; D unclear. The CDR3 contains 13 residues. Trimming pared 0 bases from V and 3 bases from J, leaving 6 bases between. In germline, CDR1 is SGHRS, CDR2 YFSETQ. The CDR3 spells CASSLARDYGYTF. DNA of the CDR3: TGCGCCAGCAGCTTGGCCCGGGACTATGGCTACACCTTC.

The genes are TRBV19 and TRBJ2-2; 9 bases line up with TRBD1. The junction had 4 bases not matched to a gene; V was cut back by 6 bases and J by 2 bases. Germline V gene data show CDR1 as LNHDA and CDR2 as SQIVND (reference sequence). This CDR3 is 15 amino acids long. CDR3 DNA: TGTGCCAGTAGCACGGGACAGGGTAACACCGGGGAGCTGTTTTTT. This encodes CASSTGQGNTGELFF.

In this sample, this clone turned up once. V usage is TRBV20-1 and J usage is TRBJ2-2; unclear D gene. Deletions cut 3 bases from V and 3 bases from J, with 5 bases between. Germline values: CDR1 DFQATT, CDR2 SNEGSKA (reference sequence). The CDR3 is 12 residues long. CDR3 in DNA: TGCAGTGCTAGTGGGCACACCGGGGAGCTGTTTTTT. This codes for CSASGHTGELFF.

This chain joins TRBV3-1 (or the pseudogene TRBV3-2) and TRBJ2-2, with 10 positions matching TRBD2. The V gene's germline CDR1 is LGHDT and CDR2 YNNKEL (reference sequence). The CDR3 loop spans 14 amino acids. The V gene end was trimmed by 7 bases and the J gene end by 3 bases; junction bases not matched to a gene: 2. CDR3 in DNA: TGTGCCAGCATGCTAGCGGGAGACACCGGGGAGCTGTTTTTT. It specifies CASMLAGDTGELFF.

This clone was seen only once. The chain is built from TRBV9 and TRBJ2-2; tentative D call: TRBD2 (6 bases). The CDR3 is made up of 14 amino acids. Trimming pared 1 base from V and 7 bases from J, leaving 11 bases between. Germline CDR1 and CDR2: SGDLS and YYNGEE. The CDR3 protein is CASSVRSGVGELFF. Here the CDR3 DNA reads TGTGCCAGCAGCGTACGTTCGGGGGTCGGGGAGCTGTTTTTT.

The chain employs TRBV28 and TRBJ1-1, with no clear D. V lost 2 bases and J 1 base, leaving 2 bases between the germline ends. The CDR3 consists of 12 residues. The germline gives CDR1 MDHEN, CDR2 SYDVKM. DNA for the CDR3: TGTGCCAGCAGTTTACAGAACACTGAAGCTTTCTTT. This encodes CASSLQNTEAFF.

The V gene is TRBV30, the J gene TRBJ1-5; tentative D call: TRBD1 (5 bases). CDR3 size: 14 residues. Germline CDR1 GTSNPN, CDR2 SVGIG (reference sequence). V was clipped by 3 bases and J by 4 bases, with 13 bases between them. The CDR3: CAWRIRGRNQPQHF. CDR3 sequence (DNA): TGTGCCTGGAGAATTCGGGGGAGAAATCAGCCCCAGCATTTT.

This chain uses TRBV28 with TRBJ1-5; D remains ambiguous. This CDR3 comprises 13 residues. Germline V gives CDR1 MDHEN, CDR2 SYDVKM. The germline V and J ends were trimmed by 3 bases and 6 bases, with 9 bases remaining between them. CDR3 loop: CASSFPPIQPQHF. For the CDR3, the DNA is TGTGCCAGCAGTTTCCCCCCCATTCAGCCCCAGCATTTT.

V gene TRBV5-1 combines with J gene TRBJ2-7, with 7 bases lining up with TRBD2. This CDR3 comprises 16 residues. Germline V gene sequence: CDR1 SGHRS, CDR2 YFSETQ. J was trimmed by 6 bases and V by 0 bases; bases with no gene match: 12. The CDR3 sequence: CASSLVAGAGNREQYF. The DNA for the CDR3 is TGCGCCAGCAGCTTGGTGGCGGGAGCAGGAAACCGCGAGCAGTACTTC.

The V gene is TRBV18, the J gene TRBJ1-5; D is undetermined. Germline assignment: CDR1 KGHSH and CDR2 LQKENI. This CDR3 is built from 13 residues. Between the trimmed V and J ends, which lost 3 bases and 5 bases, there was a span of 8 bases. In DNA form, the CDR3 reads TGTGCCAGCTCACCTTTAGAGCATCAGCCCCAGCATTTT. Translated, it gives CASSPLEHQPQHF.

The rearrangement links TRBV3-1 (or the pseudogene TRBV3-2) to TRBJ1-4; D possibly corresponds to TRBD1 (5 bases). The V gene lost 1 base and the J gene lost 7 bases, with 10 bases spanning the gap. This CDR3 comprises 14 residues. Germline V gene data show CDR1 as LGHDT and CDR2 as YNNKEL (reference sequence). The CDR3 coding sequence is TGTGCCAGCAGCCAAGCGGGGAGGGGTGAAAAACTGTTTTTT. It translates to CASSQAGRGEKLFF.

The V gene is TRBV7-2, the J gene TRBJ2-7; D might be TRBD2 (5 bases). V shed 1 base and J shed 7 bases, with 17 bases lying between them. From germline, CDR1 is SGHTA and CDR2 FQGNSA. The CDR3 consists of 15 residues. CDR3 nucleotides: TGTGCCAGCAGCTTAGTAAGGTTAGGCTCGGGAGAGCAGTACTTC. This encodes CASSLVRLGSGEQYF.

The chain employs TRBV7-8 and TRBJ2-1, with D perhaps matching TRBD2 (6 bases). Trimming cost V 5 bases and J 12 bases, with 23 bases left between them. The germline gives CDR1 SGHVS, CDR2 FQNEAQ. This CDR3 spans 15 amino acids. The CDR3 sequence: CASSGRGAGVQGQFF. CDR3 nucleotides: TGTGCCAGCAGCGGGCGCGGGGCCGGTGTTCAAGGGCAGTTCTTC.

V usage is TRBV2 and J usage is TRBJ2-3; 7 bases are shared with TRBD2. V lost 7 bases, J lost 6 bases, and 10 bases stayed unmatched. CDR3 length equals 14 residues. CDR1 is SNHLY, CDR2 FYNNEI, per germline. CDR3 coding DNA: TGTGCCAGCAAGACTAGCCGGAGCTGGGATACGCAGTATTTT. It translates to CASKTSRSWDTQYF.

The chain links TRBV7-7 to TRBJ1-5; no definite D call. This CDR3 comprises 13 residues. CDR1 and CDR2 from the germline V gene are SSHAT and FNYEAQ (reference sequence). The V end lost 1 base, the J end lost 3 bases, and 4 bases lay between the germline ends. In DNA, the CDR3 is TGTGCCAGCAGCTTAGGGCACAATCAGCCCCAGCATTTT. It is translated as CASSLGHNQPQHF. Filled out from reference TRBV7-7 and TRBJ1-5, the complete variable domain reads GAGVSQSPRYKVTKRGQDVTLRCDPISSHATLYWYQQALGQGPEFLTYFNYEAQPDKSGLPSDRFSAERPEGSISTLTIQRTEQRDSAMYRCASSLGHNQPQHFGDGTRLSIL.

In nucleotides, the CDR3 is TGTGCCAGCAGCCTGACGACAGGGGGAGGGTCTAATGAAAAACTGTTTTTT. Translating it yields CASSLTTGGGSNEKLFF. The V and J genes are TRBV9 and TRBJ1-4, with 9 bases lining up with TRBD1. The CDR3 totals 17 residues. Germline V CDR1 and CDR2: SGDLS, YYNGEE. V was clipped by 4 bases and J by 3 bases; unmatched bases: 10.

J is TRBJ1-4 and V is TRBV5-1; possible D gene TRBD1, 6 bases. CDR3 length: 15 amino acids. Trimming pared 2 bases from V and 8 bases from J, leaving 16 bases between. Per the germline V gene, CDR1 is SGHRS and CDR2 is YFSETQ. As DNA, the CDR3 is TGCGCCAGCAGCTTAGGAACAGGGAATTTCGAAAAACTGTTTTTT. This gives the protein CASSLGTGNFEKLFF.

V gene TRBV12-3 or TRBV12-4 combines with J gene TRBJ1-3, with D unclear. V dropped 1 base and J dropped 11 bases, with 12 bases sitting between them. The CDR3 has 13 residues. CDR3 DNA: TGTGCCAGCAGTTTAGAGGCTGCCGAGGCCATATATTTT. Protein sequence: CASSLEAAEAIYF.

The rearrangement joins TRBV7-9 to TRBJ2-7; 9 nucleotides line up with TRBD2. Germline V lookup: CDR1 SEHNR, CDR2 FQNEAQ (reference sequence). The V segment lost 5 bases and the J segment 4 bases; nucleotides outside the gene matches: 9. The CDR3 runs to 15 residues. The CDR3 loop reads CASSPQGGGAYEQYF. CDR3 sequence (DNA): TGTGCCAGCAGCCCCCAAGGCGGGGGGGCTTACGAGCAGTACTTC.

The chain links TRBV2 to TRBJ1-2; D gene ambiguous. CDR1 and CDR2 from the germline V gene are SNHLY and FYNNEI. The CDR3 has 12 amino acids. V lost 8 bases and J 4 bases, leaving 11 bases between the germline ends. The CDR3 sequence: CASGQLFYGYTF. The CDR3 DNA reads as TGTGCCAGCGGGCAGCTTTTCTATGGCTACACCTTC.

This clone was found once. The chain employs TRBV18 and TRBJ2-1; TRBD2 agrees at 14 bases. The germline gives CDR1 KGHSH, CDR2 LQKENI. Trimming took 3 bases from V and 0 from J; bases not matched to a gene: 10. The CDR3 is 20 amino acids. The CDR3 spells CASSPPGLAGGLSSYNEQFF. CDR3 DNA sequence: TGTGCCAGCTCACCCCCTGGACTAGCGGGGGGTTTGAGCTCCTACAATGAGCAGTTCTTC. Complete variable domain (other parts from reference TRBV18 and TRBJ2-1): NAGVMQNPRHLVRRRGQEARLRCSPMKGHSHVYWYRQLPEEGLKFMVYLQKENIIDESGMPKERFSAEFPKEGPSILRIQQVVRGDSAAYFCASSPPGLAGGLSSYNEQFFGPGTRLTVL.

The chain recombines TRBV4-1 with TRBJ1-4, with D perhaps TRBD1 (6 bases). This CDR3 has 15 amino acids. Germline V lookup: CDR1 MGHRA, CDR2 YSYEKL. V was shortened by 0 bases and J by 6 bases, with 11 bases between the two germline ends. The CDR3 reads CASSQDRGKDEKLFF. For the CDR3, the DNA is TGCGCCAGCAGCCAAGACAGGGGAAAGGATGAAAAACTGTTTTTT.